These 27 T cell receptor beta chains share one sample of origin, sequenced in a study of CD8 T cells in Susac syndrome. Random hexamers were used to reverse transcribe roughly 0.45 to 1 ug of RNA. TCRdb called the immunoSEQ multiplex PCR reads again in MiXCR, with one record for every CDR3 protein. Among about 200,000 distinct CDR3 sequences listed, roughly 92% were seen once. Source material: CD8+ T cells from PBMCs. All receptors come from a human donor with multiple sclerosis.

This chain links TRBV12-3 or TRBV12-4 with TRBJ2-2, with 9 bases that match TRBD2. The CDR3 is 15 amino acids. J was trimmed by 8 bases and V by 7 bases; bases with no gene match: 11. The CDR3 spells CASTGPSGARGELFF. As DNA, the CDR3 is TGTGCCAGCACGGGCCCTAGCGGGGCTAGGGGGGAGCTGTTTTTT.

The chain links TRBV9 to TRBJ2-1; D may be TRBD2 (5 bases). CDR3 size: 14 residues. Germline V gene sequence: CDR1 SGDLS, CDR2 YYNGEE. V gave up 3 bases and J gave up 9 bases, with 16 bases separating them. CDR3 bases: TGTGCCAGCAGCGAGGGCGCGGGCGATGGTGAGCAGTTCTTC. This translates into CASSEGAGDGEQFF.

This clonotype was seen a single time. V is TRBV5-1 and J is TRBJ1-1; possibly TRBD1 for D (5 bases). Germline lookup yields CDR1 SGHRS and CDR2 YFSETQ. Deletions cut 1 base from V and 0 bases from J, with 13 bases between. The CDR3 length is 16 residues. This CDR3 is CASSLRPDTLNTEAFF. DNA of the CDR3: TGCGCCAGCAGCTTGAGGCCGGACACCTTGAACACTGAAGCTTTCTTT.

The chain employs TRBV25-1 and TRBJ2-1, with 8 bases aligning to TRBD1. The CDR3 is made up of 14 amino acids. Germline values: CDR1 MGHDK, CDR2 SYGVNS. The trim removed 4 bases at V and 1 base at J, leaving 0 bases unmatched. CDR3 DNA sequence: TGTGCCAGCAGTGGGACAGGGTCCTACAATGAGCAGTTCTTC. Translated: CASSGTGSYNEQFF.

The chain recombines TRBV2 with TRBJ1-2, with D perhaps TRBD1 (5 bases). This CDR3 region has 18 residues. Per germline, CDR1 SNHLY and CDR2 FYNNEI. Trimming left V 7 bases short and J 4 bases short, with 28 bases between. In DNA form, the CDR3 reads TGTGCCAGCAAGAGAGACGCAGGAGTCATAGAGAGGGGCTATGGCTACACCTTC. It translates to CASKRDAGVIERGYGYTF.

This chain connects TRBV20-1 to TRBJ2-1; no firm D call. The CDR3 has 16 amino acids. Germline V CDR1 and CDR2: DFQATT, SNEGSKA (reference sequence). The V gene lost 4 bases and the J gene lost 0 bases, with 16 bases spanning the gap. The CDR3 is CSANKLTTDSYNEQFF. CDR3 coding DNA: TGCAGTGCTAATAAATTAACCACCGACTCCTACAATGAGCAGTTCTTC.

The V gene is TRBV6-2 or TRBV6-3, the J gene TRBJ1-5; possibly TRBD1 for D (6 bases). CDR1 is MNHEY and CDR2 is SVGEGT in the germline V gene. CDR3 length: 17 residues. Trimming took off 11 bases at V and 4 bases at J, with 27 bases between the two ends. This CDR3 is CAPVKRGGGGGNQPQHF. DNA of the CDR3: TGTGCCCCTGTAAAGCGCGGCGGGGGCGGGGGAAATCAGCCCCAGCATTTT.

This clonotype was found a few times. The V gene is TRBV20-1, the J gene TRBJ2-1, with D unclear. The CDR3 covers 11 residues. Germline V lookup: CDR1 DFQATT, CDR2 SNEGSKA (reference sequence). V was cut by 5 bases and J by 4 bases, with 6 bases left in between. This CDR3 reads CSAPLYNEQFF. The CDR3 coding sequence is TGCAGTGCTCCCTTATACAATGAGCAGTTCTTC.

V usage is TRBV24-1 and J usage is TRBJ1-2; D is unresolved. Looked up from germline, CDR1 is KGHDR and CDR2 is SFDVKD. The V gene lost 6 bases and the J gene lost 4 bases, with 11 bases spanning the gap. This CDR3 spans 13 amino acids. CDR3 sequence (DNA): TGTGCCACCAGTAAGGGTTATTCCTATGGCTACACCTTC. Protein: CATSKGYSYGYTF.

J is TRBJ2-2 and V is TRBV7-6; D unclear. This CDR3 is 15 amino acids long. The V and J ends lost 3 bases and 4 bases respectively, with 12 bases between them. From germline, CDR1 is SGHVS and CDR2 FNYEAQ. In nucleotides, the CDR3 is TGTGCCAGCAGCTTCCAAGCCCTGGGCACCGGGGAGCTGTTTTTT. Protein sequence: CASSFQALGTGELFF.

The CDR3 DNA sequence: TGTGCCACCAGGGCGCTTAACAAAGGGACCTTTAATGAAAAACTGTTTTTT. Its translation is CATRALNKGTFNEKLFF. The gene calls are TRBV15 and TRBJ1-4; a possible D gene is TRBD1 (5 bases). The CDR3 totals 17 residues. V was trimmed by 6 bases and J by 4 bases, leaving 21 bases between them. Per the germline V gene, CDR1 is LNHNV and CDR2 is YYDKDF (reference sequence). Using reference TRBV15 and TRBJ1-4 for the parts outside the CDR3, the full variable domain is DAMVIQNPRYQVTQFGKPVTLSCSQTLNHNVMYWYQQKSSQAPKLLFHYYDKDFNNEADTPDNFQSRRPNTSFCFLDIRSPGLGDTAMYLCATRALNKGTFNEKLFFGSGTQLSVL.

This CDR3 is CASSSPGGGYTEAFF. The CDR3 region has the DNA TGTGCCAGCAGTTCCCCCGGCGGGGGGTACACTGAAGCTTTCTTT. J is TRBJ1-1 and V is TRBV7-9; maybe TRBD1 (5 bases). Germline V gives CDR1 SEHNR, CDR2 FQNEAQ (reference sequence). V was trimmed by 6 bases and J by 3 bases, leaving 17 bases between them. This CDR3 has 15 amino acids.

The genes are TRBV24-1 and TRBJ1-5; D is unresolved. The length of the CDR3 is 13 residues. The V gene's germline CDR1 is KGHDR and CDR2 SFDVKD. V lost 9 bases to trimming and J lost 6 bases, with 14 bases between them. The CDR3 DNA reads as TGTGCCACCGAGTTAGGGTCGGGTCAGCCCCAGCATTTT. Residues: CATELGSGQPQHF.

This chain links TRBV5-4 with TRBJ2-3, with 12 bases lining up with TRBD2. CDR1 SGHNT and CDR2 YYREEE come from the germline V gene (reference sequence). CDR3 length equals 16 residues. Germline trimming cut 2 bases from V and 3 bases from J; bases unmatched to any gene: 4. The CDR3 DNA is TGTGCCAGCAGCTTCCTGACTAGCGGGAGAACAGATACGCAGTATTTT. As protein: CASSFLTSGRTDTQYF.

CDR3 in amino acids: CSARGDRGEVRAYEQYF. The CDR3 nucleotides are TGCAGTGCTAGGGGGGACAGGGGGGAGGTCCGGGCCTACGAGCAGTACTTC. The chain carries TRBV20-1 and TRBJ2-7; 11 bases are shared with TRBD1. This CDR3 comprises 17 residues. Germline CDR1 reads DFQATT; CDR2 reads SNEGSKA (reference sequence). The V and J ends lost 3 bases and 2 bases, in that order; junction bases with no gene match: 12.

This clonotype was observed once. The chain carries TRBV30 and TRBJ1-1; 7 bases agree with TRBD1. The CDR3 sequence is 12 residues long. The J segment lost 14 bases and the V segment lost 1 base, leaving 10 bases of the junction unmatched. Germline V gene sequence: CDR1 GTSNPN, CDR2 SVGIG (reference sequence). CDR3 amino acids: CAWSGALGGGFF. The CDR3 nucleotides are TGTGCCTGGAGTGGAGCCCTTGGAGGGGGCTTCTTT.

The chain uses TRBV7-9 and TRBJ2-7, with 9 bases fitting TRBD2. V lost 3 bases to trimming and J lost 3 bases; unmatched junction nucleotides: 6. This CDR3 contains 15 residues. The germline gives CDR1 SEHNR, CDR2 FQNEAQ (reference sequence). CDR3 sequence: CASSFLAGTGYEQYF. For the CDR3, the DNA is TGTGCCAGCAGCTTCCTAGCGGGGACCGGCTACGAGCAGTACTTC.

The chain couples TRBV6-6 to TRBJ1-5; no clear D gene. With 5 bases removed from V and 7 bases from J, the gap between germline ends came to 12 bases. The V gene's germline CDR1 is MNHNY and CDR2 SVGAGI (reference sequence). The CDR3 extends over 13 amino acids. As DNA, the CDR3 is TGTGCCAGCAGTCGCGGGCCGGGGCAGCCCCAGCATTTT. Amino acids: CASSRGPGQPQHF.

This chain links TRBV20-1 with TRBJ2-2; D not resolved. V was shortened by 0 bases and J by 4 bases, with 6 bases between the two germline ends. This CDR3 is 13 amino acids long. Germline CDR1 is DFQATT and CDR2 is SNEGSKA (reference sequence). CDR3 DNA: TGCAGTGCTAGAGACCCATTCACCGGGGAGCTGTTTTTT. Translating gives CSARDPFTGELFF.

The chain's CDR3 is CASSPRLAGGGEQFF. The CDR3 coding sequence is TGTGCCAGCAGTCCCCGACTAGCGGGAGGGGGTGAGCAGTTCTTC. The genes are TRBV6-2 or TRBV6-3 and TRBJ2-1, with 14 bases matching TRBD2. V was pared by 5 bases and J by 9 bases, with 6 bases of the junction left unmatched. The CDR3 spans 15 residues. Looked up from germline, CDR1 is MNHEY and CDR2 is SVGEGT.

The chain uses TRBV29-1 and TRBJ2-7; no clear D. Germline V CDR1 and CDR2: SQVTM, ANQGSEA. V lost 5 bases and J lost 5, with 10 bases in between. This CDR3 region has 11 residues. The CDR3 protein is CSVSGEDEQYF. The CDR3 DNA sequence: TGCAGCGTTTCAGGTGAAGACGAGCAGTACTTC.

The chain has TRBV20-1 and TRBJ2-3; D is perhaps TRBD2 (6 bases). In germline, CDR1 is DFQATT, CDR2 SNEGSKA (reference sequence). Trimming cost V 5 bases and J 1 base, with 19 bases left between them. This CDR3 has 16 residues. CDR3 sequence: CSAPSPRGEGTDTQYF. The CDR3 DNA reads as TGCAGTGCTCCTTCTCCGCGGGGTGAGGGCACAGATACGCAGTATTTT.

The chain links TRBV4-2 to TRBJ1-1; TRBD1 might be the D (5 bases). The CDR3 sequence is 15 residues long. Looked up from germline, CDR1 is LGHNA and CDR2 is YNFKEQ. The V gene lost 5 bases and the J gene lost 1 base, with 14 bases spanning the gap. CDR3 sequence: CASSNEDKGNTEAFF. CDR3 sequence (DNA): TGTGCCAGCAGCAACGAGGACAAGGGGAACACTGAAGCTTTCTTT.

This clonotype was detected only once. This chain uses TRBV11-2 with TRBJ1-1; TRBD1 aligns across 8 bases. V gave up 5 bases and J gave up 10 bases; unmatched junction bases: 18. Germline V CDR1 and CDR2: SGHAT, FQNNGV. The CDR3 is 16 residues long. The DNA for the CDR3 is TGTGCCAGCAGCCTCTCCCCGGGACAGGTAGGTTCATCAGCTTTCTTT. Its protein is CASSLSPGQVGSSAFF.

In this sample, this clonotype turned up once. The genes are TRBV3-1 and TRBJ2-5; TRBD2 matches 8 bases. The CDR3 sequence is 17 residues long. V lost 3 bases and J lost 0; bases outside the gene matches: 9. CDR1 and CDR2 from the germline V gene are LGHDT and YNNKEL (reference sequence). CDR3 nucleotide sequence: TGTGCCAGCAGCCACCCCTTCAGCGGGGGCGACCAAGAGACCCAGTACTTC. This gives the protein CASSHPFSGGDQETQYF.

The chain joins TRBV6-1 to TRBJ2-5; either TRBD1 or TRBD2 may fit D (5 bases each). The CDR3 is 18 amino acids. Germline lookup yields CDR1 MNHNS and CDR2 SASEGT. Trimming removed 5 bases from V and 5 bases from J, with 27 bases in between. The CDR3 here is CASSPRYIRDARRETQYF. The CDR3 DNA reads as TGTGCCAGCAGTCCTAGGTATATCCGGGACGCCAGGCGGGAGACCCAGTACTTC.

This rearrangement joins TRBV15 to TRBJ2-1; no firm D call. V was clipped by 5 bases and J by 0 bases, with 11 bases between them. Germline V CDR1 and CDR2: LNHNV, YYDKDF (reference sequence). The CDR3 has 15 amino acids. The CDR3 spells CATSSGESSYNEQFF. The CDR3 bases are TGTGCCACCAGCTCTGGCGAGAGCTCCTACAATGAGCAGTTCTTC.